This T cell receptor (beta chain) was retrieved from a study of cytomegalovirus exposure and HLA in healthy donors (dated by TCRdb to the late 2010s). Background for the entire study: The 650 to 800 repertoires of the first cohort and the 95 to 150 validation repertoires were produced on the same platform, according to a later analysis. A separate validation cohort of roughly 130 different subjects was used in addition to the approximately 700-subject first cohort. To predict cytomegalovirus infection status, the study brought together high-throughput TCR immunosequencing, statistical association of individual TCRs with disease status, and machine learning. The study aimed to test whether signatures of past pathogen exposure could be identified by cataloging public T cell receptors. Results the study describes overall, beyond this receptor: It was suggested by the authors that the approach could potentially be generalized to other disease states and immunological phenotypes. The classifier was reported to diagnose cytomegalovirus status with high specificity and sensitivity in both the original and validation cohorts. A later analysis had no HLA typing for the validation cohort, so co-occurrence there was scored across all 130 or so repertoires. Subsequent analysis determined that TCRs grouped into clusters in the first cohort also showed a tendency toward co-occurrence across the roughly 130 validation repertoires, and approximately 93% of cluster scores exceeded 0. In vitro tests confirmed that three of the cytomegalovirus-associated TCR beta chains recognize cytomegalovirus antigens. The study listed 150 to 200 TCR beta chains as associated with cytomegalovirus. Across donors, most TCR sequences were observed very rarely, whereas some public TCRs were present in many individuals.

The method behind the library was the immunoSEQ multiplex PCR assay. As for the original processing: A statistical classification framework was built for diagnosing cytomegalovirus status from the catalog of TCR beta chain sequences. TCRdb re-hosts the immuneACCESS table, in-frame sequences only. Its copies lack some clones; in the studies checked, an unresolved V gene accounts for under half of them, and the cause for the rest is not known. That table is the source of V, J and clone size, and D and trimming were worked out from the DNA. Recorded for this sample are some 200,000 clones; over 80% of them occurred a single time. Of the sample, about 0.95% falls within the top ten clones. The germline V gene specifies MGHRA as CDR1 and YSYEKL as CDR2. There are 14 amino acids in the CDR3, from cysteine to phenylalanine inclusive. Only the CDR3 DNA stays, 42 bases, in frame from base 1. The junction shows trimming of 1 base on V and 8 bases on J, plus 14 bases between the germline ends.

On this clone: Its antigen has not been determined. Base-call qualities are not available, and no considerably larger clone is one nucleotide away.

The donors belonged to the validation cohort of over a hundred subjects, which was separate from the roughly 670-subject first cohort. The TCR originated in a woman aged 18-29 years in good health and CMV-seronegative. Sequencing was carried out using PBMCs. Rearrangement joined TRBV4-1 to TRBJ1-2, with the D gene not confidently named. For the CDR3, the sequence is CASSQVSLAGGYTF. The DNA sequence is TGCGCCAGCAGCCAAGTTTCGCTGGCGGGGGGCTACACCTTC.